This T cell receptor beta chain emerged from a study of T cell repertoires in cytomegalovirus infection. Study information: Public TCR beta signatures indicated both CMV infection and matching HLA type. Study outcomes and limitations: Clonotype analysis showed dominance of the ex vivo response by HLA-C-restricted CMV-specific TCR beta clonotypes.

A remark on this clonotype: The target antigen is unknown.

A single record per CDR3 protein comes from TCRdb applying MiXCR to the reads. The profile shows about 310,000 distinct CDR3 sequences, roughly a sixth of them singletons. This TCR derives from a human donor in good health (CMV status not recorded). Some clones in this sample may be carry-over from other donors' samples. The sample taken for sequencing was PBMCs.

The DNA of the CDR3 is TGTGCCAGTGCCCCGGAAACCTCTGGAAACACCATATATTTT. Its protein is CASAPETSGNTIYF. The genes are TRBV28 and TRBJ1-3; D gene unclear. Germline values: CDR1 MDHEN, CDR2 SYDVKM. Trimming took off 9 bases at V and 0 bases at J, with 12 bases between the two ends. The CDR3 runs 14 residues.